A selection of T cell receptor beta chains follows, all from one sample in a study of blood T cell repertoires in COVID-19. Using immunoSEQ multiplex PCR, the repertoire was profiled, and TCRdb retains in-frame clones only, with some absent. The data contain around 700,000 clones, about nine tenths of them singletons. Sequencing was carried out using peripheral blood. These receptors all stem from a woman aged 18-30 years with acute or convalescent COVID-19. Each CDR3 is given with its conserved first and last residue. The D gene is left open where the match is weak. Only part of the rows carry a size: once, few, many, or a class if the clone is expanded.

TRBV2	NA	NA	TRBJ2-3	TGTGCCAGCAGTGCTGATACGCAGTATTTT	CASSADTQYF
TRBV27	NA	once	TRBJ2-7	TGTGCCAGCAGTTTATCCGTTTACTACGAGCAGTACTTC	CASSLSVYYEQYF
TRBV2	TRBD2	NA	TRBJ2-3	TGTGCCAGCAGTAGGCTAGCGGGGGGGCGTGACACAGATACGCAGTATTTT	CASSRLAGGRDTDTQYF
TRBV27	NA	NA	TRBJ1-2	TGTGCCAGCAGCTACGCAACCAACTATGGCTACACCTTC	CASSYATNYGYTF
TRBV18	NA	NA	TRBJ1-4	TGTGCCAGCTCACCACGGGGAGGTAATAATGAAAAACTGTTTTTT	CASSPRGGNNEKLFF
TRBV15	TRBD1	NA	TRBJ2-4	TGTGCCACCAGCAGACGGTCGGGACAGGAAAACATTCAGTACTTC	CATSRRSGQENIQYF
TRBV10-3	NA	NA	TRBJ2-3	TGTGCCATCAGATTTGCCGGGAGAGCAACAGATACGCAGTATTTT	CAIRFAGRATDTQYF
TRBV19	NA	NA	TRBJ2-7	TGTGCCAGTAGTATGAGGGCAACAGGGTTTGCCTACGAGCAGTACTTC	CASSMRATGFAYEQYF
TRBV9	NA	once	TRBJ2-3	TGTGCCAGCAGCGTAGAGGGACTTCGGGATACGCAGTATTTT	CASSVEGLRDTQYF
TRBV7-9	NA	few	TRBJ1-6	TGTGCCAGCAGCCCCGGACAGAGAAATTCACCCCTCCACTTT	CASSPGQRNSPLHF
TRBV6-5	TRBD1	NA	TRBJ1-2	TGTGCCAGCAGTCGGGACAGGGCCTCCTATGGCTACACCTTC	CASSRDRASYGYTF
TRBV9	NA	NA	TRBJ2-1	TGTGCCAGCAGCGCTGGGGGGACTTCACGGGGGAACTACAATGAGCAGTTCTTC	CASSAGGTSRGNYNEQFF
TRBV6-4	TRBD2	NA	TRBJ2-3	TGTGCCAGCAGTGGGGGACTATTCACAGATACGCAGTATTTT	CASSGGLFTDTQYF
TRBV4-2	NA	NA	TRBJ2-1	TGTGCCAGCAGCCAAGGGCCGGGGAATTATGAGCAGTTCTTC	CASSQGPGNYEQFF
TRBV5-4	TRBD2	NA	TRBJ2-3	TGTGCCAGCAGCCTCGGCGGGGGGTCCACAGATACGCAGTATTTT	CASSLGGGSTDTQYF
TRBV6-2/TRBV6-3	NA	NA	TRBJ2-2	TGTGCCAGCAGTTACTCAGAGACCGGGGAGCTGTTTTTT	CASSYSETGELFF
TRBV4-1	TRBD2	NA	TRBJ2-7	TGCGCCAGCAGCCCGGGGGGGGCCTACGAGCAGTACTTC	CASSPGGAYEQYF
TRBV19	NA	NA	TRBJ1-3	TGTGCCAGTAGCGACGGGGGGTTAGGAAGAAACACCATATATTTT	CASSDGGLGRNTIYF
TRBV5-5	NA	once	TRBJ1-1	TGTGCCAGCAGCTTGGTTCGGGCAGGGGCTGAAGCTTTCTTT	CASSLVRAGAEAFF
TRBV5-4	NA	NA	TRBJ1-2	TGTGCCAGCAGCTGGTGGAGCAGAAAGCATGGCTACACCTTC	CASSWWSRKHGYTF
TRBV6-5	NA	NA	TRBJ2-1	TGTGCCAGCAGACTCGGACAAGGCCGGACCAATGAGCAGTTCTTC	CASRLGQGRTNEQFF
TRBV6-5	TRBD1	few	TRBJ1-3	TGTGCCAGCAGTTACTCTACAGGGGGCACTGGAAACACCATATATTTT	CASSYSTGGTGNTIYF
TRBV19	NA	NA	TRBJ1-2	TGTGCCAGTTCAGACTCTGGCTACACCTTC	CASSDSGYTF
TRBV6-1	NA	NA	TRBJ1-2	TGTGCCAGCAGTGAAGCGGCAGGGGTTGATGGCTACACCTTC	CASSEAAGVDGYTF
TRBV13	TRBD1	NA	TRBJ2-7	TGTGCCAGCAGCACCCGACAGGGGGCTTACGAGCAGTACTTC	CASSTRQGAYEQYF
TRBV12-3/TRBV12-4	NA	NA	TRBJ1-2	TGTGCCAGCAGTTTGCGGGTTATCTATGGCTACACCTTC	CASSLRVIYGYTF
TRBV2	NA	few	TRBJ1-5	TGTGCCAGCAGCCCTGGAGGACAGATCAATCAGCCCCAGCATTTT	CASSPGGQINQPQHF